The T cell receptor beta chain described here comes from a study of cytomegalovirus exposure and HLA in healthy donors. Study overall: Earlier, 180 million or so T cells were analyzed, and 90 million to 140 million unique TCR beta sequences were found among them.

The germline V gene has CDR1 MGHRA and CDR2 YSYEKL. J gave up 3 bases and V 4 bases, and 6 bases lay outside the gene matches. CDR3 length equals 18 residues. Notes on the study in general: Sequencing likely produced, as an artifact, a cluster of highly shared sequence variants.

Primers: 60 Vbeta forward and 13 Jbeta reverse. Generated by immunoSEQ multiplex PCR, the TCRdb table keeps only in-frame clones and is missing some. The sample records under 200,000 clones, roughly four fifths being singletons. On this clone itself: Its cognate antigen is unknown.

The rearrangement uses TRBV4-1 and TRBJ2-2; TRBD2 matches at 15 bases. This receptor was obtained from a woman between 50 and 59 years old in good health and CMV-seropositive. The sequenced sample consisted of PBMCs. As DNA, the CDR3 is TGCGCCAGCAGCCTTAGGACTAGCGGGGGGGCCGACACCGGGGAGCTGTTTTTT. It yields the protein CASSLRTSGGADTGELFF.